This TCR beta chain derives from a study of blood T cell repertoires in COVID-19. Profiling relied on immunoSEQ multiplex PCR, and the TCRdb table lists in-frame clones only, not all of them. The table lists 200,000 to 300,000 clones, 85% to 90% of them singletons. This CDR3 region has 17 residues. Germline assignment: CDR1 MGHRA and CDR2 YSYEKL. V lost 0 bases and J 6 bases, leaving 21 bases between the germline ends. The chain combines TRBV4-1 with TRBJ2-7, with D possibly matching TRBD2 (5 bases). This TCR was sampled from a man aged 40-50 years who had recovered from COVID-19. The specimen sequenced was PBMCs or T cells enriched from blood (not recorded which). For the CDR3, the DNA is TGCGCCAGCAGCCAAGATCCTAACAGCTTAGCGCCTAGCGAGCAGTACTTC. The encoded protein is CASSQDPNSLAPSEQYF.